This T cell receptor (beta chain) was sequenced for a study of blood T cell repertoires in COVID-19. Study background: COVID-19 samples from acute and convalescent phases originated in the United States, Italy and Spain. In each case, the material was cDNA or gDNA derived from T cells, B-cell-depleted T cells, or PBMCs.

In the original analysis: Using reference gene primer amplification, nucleated cell counts were estimated. Sequencing was performed with immunoSEQ multiplex PCR; in TCRdb, only in-frame clones are kept and a portion is missing. The DNA gave D and trimming, while V, J and clone size come from that table. The data show roughly 200,000 clones, roughly 80% seen once. The source of this sequence is a man between 60 and 70 years old with acute or convalescent COVID-19. Material for sequencing was peripheral blood.

CDR3 in amino acids: CASSPNRGTGNTIYF. The CDR3 DNA reads as TGCGCCAGCAGCCCCAACCGGGGGACTGGAAACACCATATATTTT. The V gene is TRBV4-1, the J gene TRBJ1-3, with D possibly TRBD1 on 5 matching bases. CDR1 and CDR2 from the germline V gene are MGHRA and YSYEKL. V lost 4 bases and J 2 bases, leaving 12 bases between the germline ends. This CDR3 has 15 amino acids.